This T cell receptor beta chain was recovered during a study of cytomegalovirus exposure and HLA in healthy donors. Looking at the study overall: A later analysis reported the 90 to 150 validation repertoires used the same platform as the approximately 700 first-cohort repertoires.

CDR1 is WNHNN and CDR2 is SYGVQD in the germline V gene (reference sequence). The CDR3 length is 15 residues. The ends lost 5 bases at V and 8 bases at J; junction bases unmatched: 12. Points on this clone: What it binds is not known.

The study, taken as a whole, reports: The authors enumerated some 160 TCR beta chains as linked to cytomegalovirus. While the bulk of TCR sequences proved rare, some public TCRs turned up in many donors. CMV antigen specificity of a few CMV-associated chains was confirmed in vitro.

Generated by immunoSEQ multiplex PCR, the TCRdb table keeps only in-frame clones and is missing some. The sample includes about 200,000 clones, 84% of them seen just once. This TCR came from a woman aged 25 to 45 in good health and CMV-seropositive. The chain employs TRBV10-1 and TRBJ1-2, with TRBD1 matching over 9 bases. Sequencing was carried out using PBMCs. The CDR3 bases are TGCGCCAGCAGTCCCGGGACAGGGTTTGGCGGGGGCTACACCTTC. This sequence encodes CASSPGTGFGGGYTF.